This paragraph covers one TCR beta chain sequence. In the authors' methods: Nucleated cell counts were estimated from reference gene primer amplification. Some clones are missing from TCRdb's copy, which holds only in-frame ones; the method was immunoSEQ multiplex PCR. V, J and clone size reflect that table, while D and trimming were determined from the DNA. Of about 230,000 clones in the sample, 65% to 90% were seen once. The CDR3 runs to 15 residues. Germline V gene sequence: CDR1 SGHDT, CDR2 YYEEEE. Trimming took off 5 bases at V and 4 bases at J, with 16 bases between the two ends. This sample was taken from a study of blood T cell repertoires in COVID-19. Study in general: The study drew acute and convalescent COVID-19 samples from the United States, Italy and Spain. PBMCs, B-cell-depleted T cells, or T cells provided the cDNA or gDNA that made up the material.

This chain links TRBV5-6 with TRBJ1-3; the D gene is possibly TRBD1 (6 bases). Source material: peripheral blood. This TCR came from a middle-aged man who had recovered from COVID-19. The CDR3 bases are TGTGCCAGCAGTATAGCCGGGACATACGGAAACACCATATATTTT. Translation gives CASSIAGTYGNTIYF.